The source of this T cell receptor (beta chain) is a study of shared clonotypes between healthy human individuals. Study information: Per donor, three plates held CD4 naive cells, three held CD4 memory, two held CD8 naive and one held CD8 memory.

The germline CDR1 and CDR2 sequences are KGHSH and LQKENI. The CDR3 runs 15 residues. Trimming cost V 2 bases and J 6 bases, with 16 bases left between them. In the sorted-subset replicate PCRs, about 200 ng DNA, 29,000 or so T cell genomes, was used. Method: immunoSEQ multiplex PCR; TCRdb's copy keeps in-frame clones and lacks some. Among 2 million to 2.5 million clones listed, around 95% were seen once. Note on this clone: Its antigen is undetermined.

Whole-study results and caveats: Naive CD4 clonotypes were shared across several donors at about 5%.

This clonotype was obtained from a young man in good health. V usage is TRBV18 and J usage is TRBJ1-1, with D perhaps TRBD1 (6 bases). Sequencing used naive CD4+ T cells sorted from blood. Sample subset: CD45RA+ positively selected. CDR3 sequence (DNA): TGTGCCAGCTCACCATCTTGGGGGGGCTCGTCTGAAGCTTTCTTT. This codes for CASSPSWGGSSEAFF.